This T cell receptor beta chain is drawn from a study of blood T cell repertoires in COVID-19. The wider study: The analysed material was cDNA or gDNA that came from T cells, B-cell-depleted T cells, or PBMCs.

Assignment of participants to cohorts was predicated upon participant-reported clinical history. The CDR3 spans 15 residues. V lost 3 bases, J lost 1 base, and 13 bases lay in between. Per germline, CDR1 SGHRS and CDR2 YFSETQ. In the authors' methods: Nucleated cell number was recorded as an estimate derived from reference gene primer amplification. Method: immunoSEQ multiplex PCR; TCRdb's copy keeps in-frame clones and lacks some. The V and J calls and clone size are taken from that table; D and trimming were inferred from the DNA. The sample lists about 310,000 clones; over 75% were seen once. Material for sequencing was PBMCs or T cells enriched from blood (not recorded which). This clonotype originated in a man aged 25-45 years who had recovered from COVID-19. This sequence joins TRBV5-1 and TRBJ2-5, with TRBD1 as a possible D gene (6 bases). CDR3 in amino acids: CASSSTGTRQETQYF. The DNA of the CDR3 is TGCGCCAGCAGCTCTACCGGGACACGCCAAGAGACCCAGTACTTC.